The clone carrying this T cell receptor beta chain was counted ten times or more. Its specificity is unknown. The data were obtained in a study of T and B cells in COVID-19 patients. As for the study in general: COVID-19 patients gave peripheral blood either during active infection or after recovery.

Trimming stripped 5 bases from V and 2 bases from J, with 10 bases between. The CDR3 totals 13 residues. The germline CDR1 and CDR2 sequences are MNHEY and SVGAGI. BIOMED2 TRB-A/B primer pools were used in multiplex TRB PCR. TCRdb re-called the multiplex PCR reads through MiXCR, storing one row per CDR3 protein. The top ten hold roughly a quarter of the sample, which has roughly 9,400 distinct CDR3 sequences, 25% to 30% seen once. Points from the study as a whole: In COVID-19 patients, T cell receptor beta variable and joining gene use was reportedly strongly skewed. Early severe-case samples and blood from mildly ill patients during symptoms were in short supply. No sequencing was yet done of CD4+, regulatory or CD8+ subsets, or of SARS-CoV-2-responsive or tetramer+ sorted cells.

Blood genomic DNA input for TRB amplification was 250-500 ng. The clonotype comes from a human donor who had recovered from COVID-19. The genes are TRBV6-5 and TRBJ2-7, with D hard to call. Sequencing used blood. CDR3 amino acids: CASSEGLPYEQYF. In DNA form, the CDR3 reads TGTGCCAGCAGTGAAGGCCTACCCTACGAGCAGTACTTC.